The clone carrying this T cell receptor beta chain was recorded at least ten times. In TCRdb, the 5' RACE reads were re-called with MiXCR into one record per CDR3 protein. The repertoire holds 25,000 to 30,000 distinct CDR3 sequences, roughly 6.1% seen once, with approximately 25% in the top ten. The entry originates in a study of T cells after yellow fever vaccination. The study, taken as a whole, reports: Relatively few clonotypes were ones that appeared in both CD4 and CD8 compartments.

Germline V gene sequence: CDR1 MNHEY, CDR2 SVGAGI. This CDR3 is built from 16 residues. V lost 2 bases and J 3 bases, leaving 14 bases between the germline ends. The genes are TRBV6-5 and TRBJ1-3; the D is unclear. The TCR sequence derives from a man aged 30 to 45 who received the YFV17D yellow fever vaccine. The material was PBMCs, either bulk or a sorted T-cell subset (CD4+, CD8+, memory, or dextramer-sorted; not recorded which), obtained on the day of the yellow fever booster vaccination. For the CDR3, the DNA is TGTGCCAGCAGTTACGGGCAGCCCCGGGTTGGAAACACCATATATTTT. It translates to CASSYGQPRVGNTIYF.